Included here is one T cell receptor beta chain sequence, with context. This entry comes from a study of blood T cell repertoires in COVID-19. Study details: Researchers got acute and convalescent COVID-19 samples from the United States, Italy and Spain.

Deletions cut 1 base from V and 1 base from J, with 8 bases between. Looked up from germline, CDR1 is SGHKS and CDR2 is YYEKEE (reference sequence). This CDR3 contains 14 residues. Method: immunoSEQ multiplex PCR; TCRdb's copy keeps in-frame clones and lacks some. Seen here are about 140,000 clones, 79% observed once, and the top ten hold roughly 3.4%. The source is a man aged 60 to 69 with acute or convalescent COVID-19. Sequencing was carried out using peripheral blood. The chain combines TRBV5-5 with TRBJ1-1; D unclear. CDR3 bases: TGTGCCAGCAGCTTGCGGCAGGCGAACACTGAAGCTTTCTTT. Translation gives CASSLRQANTEAFF.